These 4 T cell receptor beta chains came from one sample sequenced in a study of shared clonotypes between healthy human individuals. TCRdb keeps only in-frame clones here, not all; method: immunoSEQ multiplex PCR. The sample yields 850,000 to 1,200,000 clones, about 75% seen once. The sequenced sample was memory CD4+ T cells sorted from blood. The subset was: CD45RA-negative fraction. Every receptor here comes from a man aged 18 to 29 in good health.

This rearrangement joins TRBV7-2 to TRBJ1-5; no clear D. The CDR3 has 12 amino acids. Deletions cut 3 bases from V and 11 bases from J, with 11 bases between. CDR1 and CDR2 (germline): SGHTA, FQGNSA. CDR3 coding DNA: TGTGCCAGCAGCTTCGCGTTGGGTGCCCAGCATTTT. The encoded protein is CASSFALGAQHF.

This sequence joins TRBV11-2 and TRBJ2-5; 10 nucleotides match TRBD2. Germline V gene data show CDR1 as SGHAT and CDR2 as FQNNGV. This CDR3 is built from 16 residues. After removal of 6 bases from V and 5 bases from J, the junction contained 12 bases not matched to a gene. The CDR3 protein is CASRPPGLARGETQYF. The CDR3 coding sequence is TGTGCCAGCAGACCACCGGGACTAGCGAGGGGGGAGACCCAGTACTTC.

The chain links TRBV27 to TRBJ2-3; 9 nucleotides line up with TRBD2. Germline CDR1 MNHEY, CDR2 SMNVEV (reference sequence). The CDR3 runs 15 residues. With 3 bases clipped from V and 6 bases from J, the junction kept 7 bases outside the gene matches. CDR3 nucleotide sequence: TGTGCCAGCAGTTTCACGCGGGGGGGCAGGGATACGCAGTATTTT. Its translation is CASSFTRGGRDTQYF.

The gene calls are TRBV5-6 and TRBJ1-3; maybe TRBD1 (5 bases). The CDR3 extends over 17 amino acids. The germline V gene encodes CDR1 SGHDT and CDR2 YYEEEE. Trimming took off 1 base at V and 7 bases at J, with 21 bases between the two ends. As DNA, the CDR3 is TGTGCCAGCAGCTTGAGGGGCCAGCCCCTCCTGGGGAACACCATATATTTT. As protein: CASSLRGQPLLGNTIYF.